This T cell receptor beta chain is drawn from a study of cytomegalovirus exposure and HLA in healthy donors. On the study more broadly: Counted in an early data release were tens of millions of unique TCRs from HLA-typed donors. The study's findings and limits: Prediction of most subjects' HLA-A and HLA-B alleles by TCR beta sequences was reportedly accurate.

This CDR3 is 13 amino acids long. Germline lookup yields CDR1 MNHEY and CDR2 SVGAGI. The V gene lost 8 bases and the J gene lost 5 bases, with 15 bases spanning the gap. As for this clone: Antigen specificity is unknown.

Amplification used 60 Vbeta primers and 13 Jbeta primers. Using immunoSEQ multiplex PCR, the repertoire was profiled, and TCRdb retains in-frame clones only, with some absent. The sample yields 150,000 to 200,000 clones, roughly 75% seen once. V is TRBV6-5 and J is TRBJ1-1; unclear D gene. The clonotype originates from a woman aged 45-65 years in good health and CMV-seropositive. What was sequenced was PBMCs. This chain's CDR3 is CASGVKRETEAFF. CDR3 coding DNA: TGTGCCAGCGGAGTGAAGAGGGAAACTGAAGCTTTCTTT.